Shown below are 24 T cell receptor beta chains from a single sample sequenced in a study of blood T cells in healthy people across ages. For the second PCR, which ran for 7 to 11 cycles, a sample-barcoded 5' primer and a J-beta primer mix were used. One entry per CDR3 protein, called by TCRdb with MiXCR from the 5' RACE reads. Seen here are around 1,000,000 distinct CDR3 sequences, under 30% observed once, and the top ten hold approximately 0.71%. These data were also filed under a second study, of T cells of mothers and their children.

The sample was blood. The source is a girl under 10 years old in good health.

Only a few counts were recorded for this clonotype. The V and J genes are TRBV20-1 and TRBJ2-1, with 10 bases fitting TRBD2. There are 14 residues in the CDR3. Germline-derived CDR1 and CDR2 are DFQATT and SNEGSKA (reference sequence). V lost 6 bases, J lost 10 bases, and 12 bases stayed unmatched. The CDR3 DNA reads TGCAGTGCCCGATGGGCTAGCGGGAGCTGGGAGCAGTTCTTC. Its translation is CSARWASGSWEQFF.

There are a few counts of this clonotype. This chain joins TRBV3-1 and TRBJ2-7; no firm D call. From germline, CDR1 is LGHDT and CDR2 YNNKEL (reference sequence). The CDR3 sequence is 13 residues long. V lost 2 bases, J lost 7 bases, and 12 bases lay in between. CDR3 amino acids: CASSQPNNREQYF. CDR3 nucleotides: TGTGCCAGCAGCCAACCTAACAATCGAGAGCAGTACTTC.

The chain couples TRBV28 to TRBJ2-7, with D tentatively TRBD1 (5 bases). V dropped 2 bases and J dropped 2 bases, with 7 bases sitting between them. Germline-derived CDR1 and CDR2 are MDHEN and SYDVKM. This CDR3 has 13 residues. The CDR3 sequence: CASSLPTAYEQYF. Written as DNA, the CDR3 is TGTGCCAGCAGTTTACCGACAGCCTACGAGCAGTACTTC.

This chain joins TRBV7-8 and TRBJ2-2, with 7 bases that match TRBD1. Germline CDR1 reads SGHVS; CDR2 reads FQNEAQ. The CDR3 length is 16 residues. J lost 4 bases, V lost 5 bases, and 10 bases had no gene match. The CDR3, as DNA: TGTGCCAGCAGCCGAGTACAGGGGATGGTCACCGGGGAGCTGTTTTTT. It encodes CASSRVQGMVTGELFF. Filled out from reference TRBV7-8 and TRBJ2-2, the complete variable domain reads GAGVSQSPRYKVAKRGQDVALRCDPISGHVSLFWYQQALGQGPEFLTYFQNEAQLDKSGLPSDRFFAERPEGSVSTLKIQRTQQEDSAVYLCASSRVQGMVTGELFFGEGSRLTVL.

There are a few counts of this clonotype. This chain joins TRBV28 and TRBJ1-2; TRBD1 is a possible D gene (6 bases). This CDR3 region has 17 residues. V was cut by 1 base and J by 4 bases, with 19 bases left in between. Germline V gene sequence: CDR1 MDHEN, CDR2 SYDVKM. The CDR3 bases are TGTGCCAGCAGTTTATTAGGGGGGCTCCCTCTCCTCTATGGCTACACCTTC. It is translated as CASSLLGGLPLLYGYTF.

V is TRBV29-1 and J is TRBJ1-2; D perhaps matches TRBD1 (6 bases). V was shortened by 0 bases and J by 4 bases, with 15 bases between the two germline ends. The CDR3 has 15 residues. Per germline, CDR1 SQVTM and CDR2 ANQGSEA. The CDR3 is CSVEDQGKGGYGYTF. CDR3 bases: TGCAGCGTTGAAGATCAGGGGAAGGGTGGCTATGGCTACACCTTC.

This clonotype was counted a few times. This rearrangement joins TRBV7-9 to TRBJ2-7; D ambiguous. This CDR3 comprises 14 residues. Trimming stripped 3 bases from V and 1 base from J, with 10 bases between. In germline, CDR1 is SEHNR, CDR2 FQNEAQ (reference sequence). The CDR3 DNA is TGTGCCAGCAGCTTCTGCGACACTTCCTACGAGCAGTACTTC. Its protein product is CASSFCDTSYEQYF.

This chain joins TRBV9 and TRBJ2-3; D is unclear. Germline lookup yields CDR1 SGDLS and CDR2 YYNGEE. V lost 1 base, J lost 0 bases, and 6 bases lay in between. The length of the CDR3 is 14 residues. The CDR3 coding sequence is TGTGCCAGCAGCGTAACTACAAGCACAGATACGCAGTATTTT. It yields the protein CASSVTTSTDTQYF.

The chain employs TRBV27 and TRBJ2-4; D not certain. This CDR3 region has 16 residues. V shed 6 bases and J shed 3 bases, with 18 bases lying between them. The germline CDR1 and CDR2 sequences are MNHEY and SMNVEV (reference sequence). In nucleotides, the CDR3 is TGTGCCAGCAGGCCTCCCCTGGGGTCTGTCAAAAACATTCAGTACTTC. This sequence encodes CASRPPLGSVKNIQYF.

This clonotype has only a few counts. The V gene is TRBV12-3 or TRBV12-4, the J gene TRBJ2-3; D may be TRBD2 (5 bases). V was trimmed by 10 bases and J by 2 bases, leaving 10 bases between them. The CDR3 has 12 amino acids. The CDR3: CATGLLTDTQYF. CDR3 nucleotides: TGTGCCACCGGACTCCTCACAGATACGCAGTATTTT.

V and J are TRBV12-3 or TRBV12-4 and TRBJ1-1; D gene uncertain. The CDR3 extends over 14 amino acids. The V gene lost 5 bases and the J gene lost 0 bases, with 10 bases spanning the gap. The CDR3 region has the DNA TGTGCCAGCAGTCGGAGTCCGTTGAACACTGAAGCTTTCTTT. Encoded protein: CASSRSPLNTEAFF.

This clonotype appeared many times. This chain joins TRBV28 and TRBJ2-5; D remains ambiguous. V was trimmed by 6 bases and J by 5 bases, leaving 7 bases between them. Germline V CDR1 and CDR2: MDHEN, SYDVKM. CDR3 size: 11 residues. This chain's CDR3 is CASRLQETQYF. The DNA for the CDR3 is TGTGCCAGCAGGTTACAGGAGACCCAGTACTTC.

This clonotype came up a few times. The rearrangement uses TRBV4-1 and TRBJ1-4; 7 bases map to TRBD1. The V gene's germline CDR1 is MGHRA and CDR2 YSYEKL. V was pared by 0 bases and J by 1 base, with 8 bases of the junction left unmatched. This CDR3 has 18 amino acids. This CDR3 is CASSQESQGPGTNEKLFF. Written as DNA, the CDR3 is TGCGCCAGCAGCCAAGAATCACAGGGGCCAGGAACTAATGAAAAACTGTTTTTT.

The rearrangement links TRBV7-3 to TRBJ2-7; D is unresolved. This CDR3 is 13 amino acids long. Germline V gene data show CDR1 as SGHTA and CDR2 as FQGTGA. Trimming shortened V by 3 bases and J by 7 bases, and 13 bases separated the two germline ends. CDR3 sequence reads: CASSFSLPGEQYF. The CDR3 DNA is TGTGCCAGCAGCTTCTCTCTCCCTGGGGAGCAGTACTTC.

This clonotype was counted only a few times. J is TRBJ2-5 and V is TRBV7-9, with TRBD2 as a possible D gene (6 bases). The CDR3 contains 16 residues. Germline V gene sequence: CDR1 SEHNR, CDR2 FQNEAQ (reference sequence). Trimming left V 5 bases short and J 5 bases short, with 21 bases between. This CDR3 reads CASSDPAGWFEETQYF. The CDR3 DNA follows: TGTGCCAGCAGCGACCCGGCGGGGTGGTTCGAGGAGACCCAGTACTTC.

V and J are TRBV4-1 and TRBJ1-1; D gene ambiguous. V dropped 7 bases and J dropped 1 base, with 16 bases sitting between them. The V gene's germline CDR1 is MGHRA and CDR2 YSYEKL. The CDR3 is made up of 15 amino acids. CDR3 in DNA: TGCGCCAGCACTTTTACAGTGGAAGGGAACACTGAAGCTTTCTTT. This codes for CASTFTVEGNTEAFF.

This clonotype occurred a few times. This chain connects TRBV10-3 to TRBJ1-1, with 9 bases lining up with TRBD1. The trim removed 6 bases at V and 3 bases at J, leaving 5 bases unmatched. From germline, CDR1 is ENHRY and CDR2 SYGVKD. The CDR3 has 14 amino acids. The chain's CDR3 is CAIRGTGPHTEAFF. In nucleotides, the CDR3 is TGTGCCATCAGGGGGACAGGGCCGCACACTGAAGCTTTCTTT.

This sequence joins TRBV6-1 and TRBJ2-7, with TRBD2 matching 7 bases. Germline V gene data show CDR1 as MNHNS and CDR2 as SASEGT. V lost 6 bases and J lost 0; bases outside the gene matches: 5. The CDR3 covers 14 residues. The CDR3 DNA reads as TGTGCCAGCAGGACCCGGGACTACTCCTACGAGCAGTACTTC. Its translation is CASRTRDYSYEQYF.

The rearrangement joins TRBV9 to TRBJ2-2, with D perhaps TRBD1 (5 bases). Per germline, CDR1 SGDLS and CDR2 YYNGEE. The CDR3 extends over 15 amino acids. V lost 4 bases and J lost 2, with 12 bases in between. The CDR3 DNA reads as TGTGCCAGCAGCTTAAGACAGAGAAACACCGGGGAGCTGTTTTTT. It codes for CASSLRQRNTGELFF. Together with reference TRBV9 and TRBJ2-2, the CDR3 gives the full variable domain: DSGVTQTPKHLITATGQRVTLRCSPRSGDLSVYWYQQSLDQGLQFLIQYYNGEERAKGNILERFSAQQFPDLHSELNLSSLELGDSALYFCASSLRQRNTGELFFGEGSRLTVL.

This rearrangement joins TRBV20-1 to TRBJ2-7; TRBD2 matches at 7 bases. V lost 6 bases, J lost 0 bases, and 8 bases stayed unmatched. Germline CDR1 reads DFQATT; CDR2 reads SNEGSKA (reference sequence). This CDR3 is built from 14 residues. In nucleotides, the CDR3 is TGCAGTGCCTCCTCTAGCGGAAGCTCCTACGAGCAGTACTTC. This encodes CSASSSGSSYEQYF.

In this sample, this clonotype turned up a few times. The V and J genes are TRBV5-6 and TRBJ2-1; TRBD2 matches 8 bases. This CDR3 is 17 amino acids long. V shed 2 bases and J 8 bases; nucleotides not matched to a gene: 15. Germline V gives CDR1 SGHDT, CDR2 YYEEEE. The CDR3 nucleotides read TGTGCCAGCAGCTTAACCCTTCCGGGACTAGGTATTGATGAGCAGTTCTTC. It codes for CASSLTLPGLGIDEQFF. Full variable domain (rest looked up from reference TRBV5-6 and TRBJ2-1): DAGVTQSPTHLIKTRGQQVTLRCSPKSGHDTVSWYQQALGQGPQFIFQYYEEEERQRGNFPDRFSGHQFPNYSSELNVNALLLGDSALYLCASSLTLPGLGIDEQFFGPGTRLTVL.

J is TRBJ2-3 and V is TRBV20-1, with D possibly TRBD1 on 7 matching bases. Trimming pared 6 bases from V and 5 bases from J, leaving 15 bases between. This CDR3 spans 13 amino acids. The germline CDR1 and CDR2 sequences are DFQATT and SNEGSKA (reference sequence). CDR3 sequence: CSAAPRGVDTQYF. DNA for the CDR3: TGCAGTGCCGCTCCCAGGGGGGTAGATACGCAGTATTTT.

The table lists this clonotype with a few counts. The V gene is TRBV9, the J gene TRBJ1-1; D unclear. The CDR3 loop spans 12 amino acids. The germline V gene encodes CDR1 SGDLS and CDR2 YYNGEE. V gave up 4 bases and J gave up 7 bases, with 11 bases separating them. DNA for the CDR3: TGTGCCAGCAGCACAAGTAAAGGTGAAGCTTTCTTT. Translated: CASSTSKGEAFF.

This clonotype was seen a handful of times. Compared with germline, one end of the junction differs, possibly owing to a read error. The chain joins TRBV12-3 or TRBV12-4 to TRBJ2-7; D unclear. There are 13 residues in the CDR3. CDR3 sequence reads: CAGSFGPPYEQYF. CDR3 DNA: TGTGCCGGCAGTTTTGGGCCGCCCTACGAGCAGTACTTC.